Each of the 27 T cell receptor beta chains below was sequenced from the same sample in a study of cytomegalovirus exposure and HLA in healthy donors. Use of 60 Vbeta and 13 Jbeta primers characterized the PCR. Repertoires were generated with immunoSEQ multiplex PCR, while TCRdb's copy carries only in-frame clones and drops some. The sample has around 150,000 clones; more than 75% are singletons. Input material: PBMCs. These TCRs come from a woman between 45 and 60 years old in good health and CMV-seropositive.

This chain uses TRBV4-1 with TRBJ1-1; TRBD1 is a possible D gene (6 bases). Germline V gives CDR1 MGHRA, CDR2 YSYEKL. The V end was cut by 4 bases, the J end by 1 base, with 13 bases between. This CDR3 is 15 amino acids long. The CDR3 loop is CASSPQGFGNTEAFF. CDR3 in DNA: TGCGCCAGCAGCCCCCAGGGGTTCGGGAACACTGAAGCTTTCTTT.

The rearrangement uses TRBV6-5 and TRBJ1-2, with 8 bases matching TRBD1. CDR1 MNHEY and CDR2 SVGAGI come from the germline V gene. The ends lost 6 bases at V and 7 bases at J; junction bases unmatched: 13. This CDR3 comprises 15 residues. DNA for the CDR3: TGTGCCAGCAGATACAGGACAGGGCGAAGGCGTGGCTACACCTTC. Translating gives CASRYRTGRRRGYTF.

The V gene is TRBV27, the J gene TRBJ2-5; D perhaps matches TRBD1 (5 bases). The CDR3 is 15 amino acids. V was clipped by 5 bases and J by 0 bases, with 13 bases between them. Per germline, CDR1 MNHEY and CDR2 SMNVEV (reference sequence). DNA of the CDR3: TGTGCCAGCAGTAGGGGCCCGTACTACCAAGAGACCCAGTACTTC. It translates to CASSRGPYYQETQYF.

CDR3 bases: TGTGCCAGCAGTTGGGGACAGAACTATGGCTACACCTTC. Protein sequence: CASSWGQNYGYTF. The rearrangement links TRBV28 to TRBJ1-2; the match to TRBD1 covers 7 bases. With V trimmed by 4 bases and J by 2 bases, 1 base remained unmatched. The V gene's germline CDR1 is MDHEN and CDR2 SYDVKM. This CDR3 spans 13 amino acids.

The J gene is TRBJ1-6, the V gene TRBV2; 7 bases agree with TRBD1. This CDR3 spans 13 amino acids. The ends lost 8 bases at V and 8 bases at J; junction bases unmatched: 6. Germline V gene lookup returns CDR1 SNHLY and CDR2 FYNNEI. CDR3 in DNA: TGTGCCAGCGCCGGGACAGAGGATTCACCCCTCCACTTT. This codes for CASAGTEDSPLHF.

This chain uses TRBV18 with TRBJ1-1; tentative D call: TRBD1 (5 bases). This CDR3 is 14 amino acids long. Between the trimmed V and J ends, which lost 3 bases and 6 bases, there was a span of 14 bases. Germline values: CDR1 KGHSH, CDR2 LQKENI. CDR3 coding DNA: TGTGCCAGCTCACCCCAGGGAAGACGGGCTGAAGCTTTCTTT. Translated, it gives CASSPQGRRAEAFF.

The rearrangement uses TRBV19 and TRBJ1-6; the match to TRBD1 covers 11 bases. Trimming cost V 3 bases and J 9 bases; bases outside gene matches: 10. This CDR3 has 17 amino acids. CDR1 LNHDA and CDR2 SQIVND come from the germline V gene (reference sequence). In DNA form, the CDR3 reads TGTGCCAGTAGTATCTCCGGGACAGGGGGGTATGTTTCACCCCTCCACTTT. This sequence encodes CASSISGTGGYVSPLHF.

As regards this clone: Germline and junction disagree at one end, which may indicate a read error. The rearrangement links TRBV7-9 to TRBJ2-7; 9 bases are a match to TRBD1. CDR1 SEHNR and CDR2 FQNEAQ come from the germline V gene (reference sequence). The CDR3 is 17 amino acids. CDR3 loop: CSSSPKGGQGSSYEQYF. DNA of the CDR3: TGTTCCAGCAGCCCGAAGGGGGGACAGGGTAGCTCCTACGAGCAGTACTTC.

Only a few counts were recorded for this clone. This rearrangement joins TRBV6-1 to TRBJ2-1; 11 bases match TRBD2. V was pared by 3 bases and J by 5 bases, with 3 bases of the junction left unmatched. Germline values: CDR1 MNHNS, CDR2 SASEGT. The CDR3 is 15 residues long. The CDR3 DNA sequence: TGTGCCAGCAGTGAGACTAGCGGGGCGAACAATGAGCAGTTCTTC. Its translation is CASSETSGANNEQFF.

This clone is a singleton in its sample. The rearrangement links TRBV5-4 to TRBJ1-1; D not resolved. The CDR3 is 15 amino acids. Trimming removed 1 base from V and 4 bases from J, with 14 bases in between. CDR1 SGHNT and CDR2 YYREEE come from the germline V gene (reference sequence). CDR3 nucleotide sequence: TGTGCCAGCAGCTTGTTGCCCGCCGAGGGCACTGAAGCTTTCTTT. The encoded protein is CASSLLPAEGTEAFF.

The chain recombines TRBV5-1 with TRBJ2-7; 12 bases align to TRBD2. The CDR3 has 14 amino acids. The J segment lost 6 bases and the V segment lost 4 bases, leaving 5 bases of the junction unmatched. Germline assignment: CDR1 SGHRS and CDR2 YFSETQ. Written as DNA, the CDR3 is TGCGCCAGCAGCGTGACTAGCGGGGGCCCCGAGCAGTACTTC. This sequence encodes CASSVTSGGPEQYF. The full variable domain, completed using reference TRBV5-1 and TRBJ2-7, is KAGVTQTPRYLIKTRGQQVTLSCSPISGHRSVSWYQQTPGQGLQFLFEYFSETQRNKGNFPGRFSGRQFSNSRSEMNVSTLELGDSALYLCASSVTSGGPEQYFGPGTRLTVT.

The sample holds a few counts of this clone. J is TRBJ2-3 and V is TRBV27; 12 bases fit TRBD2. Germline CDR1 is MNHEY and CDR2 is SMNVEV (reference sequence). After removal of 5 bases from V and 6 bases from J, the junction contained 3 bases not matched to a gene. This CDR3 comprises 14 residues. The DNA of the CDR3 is TGTGCCAGCAGTACTAGCGGGAGGATTGATACGCAGTATTTT. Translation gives CASSTSGRIDTQYF.

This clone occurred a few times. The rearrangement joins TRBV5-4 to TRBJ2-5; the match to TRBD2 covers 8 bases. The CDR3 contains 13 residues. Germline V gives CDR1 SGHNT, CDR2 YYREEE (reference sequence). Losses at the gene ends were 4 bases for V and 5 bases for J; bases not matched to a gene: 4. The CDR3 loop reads CASSPGGVETQYF. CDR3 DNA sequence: TGTGCCAGCAGCCCGGGAGGGGTCGAGACCCAGTACTTC.

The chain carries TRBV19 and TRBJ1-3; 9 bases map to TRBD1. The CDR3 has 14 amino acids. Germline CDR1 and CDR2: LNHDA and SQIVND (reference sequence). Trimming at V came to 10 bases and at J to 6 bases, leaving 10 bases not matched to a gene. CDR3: CATSDRGGENTIYF. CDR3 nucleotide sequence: TGTGCCACCTCGGACAGGGGTGGAGAAAACACCATATATTTT.

The CDR3, as DNA: TGTGCCAGCAGTGAAGAACAGGGGGCAATCCAGTACTTC. It yields the protein CASSEEQGAIQYF. V and J are TRBV2 and TRBJ2-4; 9 bases fit TRBD1. After removal of 1 base from V and 13 bases from J, the junction contained 5 bases not matched to a gene. Per germline, CDR1 SNHLY and CDR2 FYNNEI. The CDR3 is 13 residues long.

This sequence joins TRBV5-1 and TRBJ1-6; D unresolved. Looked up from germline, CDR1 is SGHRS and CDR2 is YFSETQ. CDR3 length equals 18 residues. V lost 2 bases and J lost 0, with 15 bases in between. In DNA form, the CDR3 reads TGCGCCAGCAGCTTTCGGGTTGTGTCGGACTCCTATAATTCACCCCTCCACTTT. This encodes CASSFRVVSDSYNSPLHF.

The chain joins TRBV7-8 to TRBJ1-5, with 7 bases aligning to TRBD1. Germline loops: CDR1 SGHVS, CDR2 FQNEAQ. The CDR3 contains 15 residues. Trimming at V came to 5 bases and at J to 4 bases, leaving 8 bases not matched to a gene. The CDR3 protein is CASSRRQGPNQPQHF. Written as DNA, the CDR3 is TGTGCCAGCAGCCGCCGACAGGGACCTAATCAGCCCCAGCATTTT. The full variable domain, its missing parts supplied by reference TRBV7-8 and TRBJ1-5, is GAGVSQSPRYKVAKRGQDVALRCDPISGHVSLFWYQQALGQGPEFLTYFQNEAQLDKSGLPSDRFFAERPEGSVSTLKIQRTQQEDSAVYLCASSRRQGPNQPQHFGDGTRLSIL.

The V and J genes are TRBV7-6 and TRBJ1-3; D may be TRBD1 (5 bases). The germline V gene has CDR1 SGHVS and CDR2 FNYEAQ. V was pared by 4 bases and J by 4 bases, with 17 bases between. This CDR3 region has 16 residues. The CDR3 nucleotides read TGTGCCAGCAGCTACCGACCGCAGGGTCTAGGAAACACCATATATTTT. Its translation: CASSYRPQGLGNTIYF.

CDR3 sequence (DNA): TGCGCCAGCAGCTTGGTGACGGGGGATAGCTCTGGGGCCAACGTCCTGACTTTC. Its translation: CASSLVTGDSSGANVLTF. V gene TRBV5-1 combines with J gene TRBJ2-6; possibly TRBD2 for D (6 bases). The CDR3 totals 18 residues. CDR1 and CDR2 (germline): SGHRS, YFSETQ. V was trimmed by 0 bases and J by 0 bases, leaving 13 bases between them.

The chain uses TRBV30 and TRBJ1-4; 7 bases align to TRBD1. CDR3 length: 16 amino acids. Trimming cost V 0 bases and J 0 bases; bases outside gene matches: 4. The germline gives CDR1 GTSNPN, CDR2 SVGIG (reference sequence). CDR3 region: CAWSVHRGSTNEKLFF. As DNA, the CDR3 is TGTGCCTGGAGTGTACACAGGGGATCAACTAATGAAAAACTGTTTTTT.

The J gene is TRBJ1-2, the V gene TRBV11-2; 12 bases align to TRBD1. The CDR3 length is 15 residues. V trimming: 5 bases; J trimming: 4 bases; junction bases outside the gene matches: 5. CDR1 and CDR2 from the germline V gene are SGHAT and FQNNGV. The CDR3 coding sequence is TGTGCCAGCAGCCCGGGGACAGGGGGCGTCTATGGCTACACCTTC. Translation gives CASSPGTGGVYGYTF.

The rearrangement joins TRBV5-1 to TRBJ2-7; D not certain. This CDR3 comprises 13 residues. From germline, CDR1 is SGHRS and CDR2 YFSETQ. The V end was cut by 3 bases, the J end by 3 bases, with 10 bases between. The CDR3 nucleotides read TGCGCCAGCAGCTCAGGTCCTTACTACGAGCAGTACTTC. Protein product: CASSSGPYYEQYF.

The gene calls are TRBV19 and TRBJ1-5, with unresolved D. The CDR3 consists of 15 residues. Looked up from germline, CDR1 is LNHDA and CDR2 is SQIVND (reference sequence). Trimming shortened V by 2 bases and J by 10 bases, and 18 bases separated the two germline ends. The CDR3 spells CASSIRVQLGGPQHF. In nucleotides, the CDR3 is TGTGCCAGTAGTATAAGGGTTCAATTAGGAGGCCCCCAGCATTTT.

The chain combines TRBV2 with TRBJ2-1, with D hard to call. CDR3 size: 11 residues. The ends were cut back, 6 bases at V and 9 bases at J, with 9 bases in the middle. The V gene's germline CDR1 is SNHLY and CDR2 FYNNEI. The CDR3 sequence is CASSAMSEQFF. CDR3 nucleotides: TGTGCCAGCAGCGCTATGAGTGAGCAGTTCTTC. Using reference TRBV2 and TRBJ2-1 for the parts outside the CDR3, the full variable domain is EPEVTQTPSHQVTQMGQEVILRCVPISNHLYFYWYRQILGQKVEFLVSFYNNEISEKSEIFDDQFSVERPDGSNFTLKIRSTKLEDSAMYFCASSAMSEQFFGPGTRLTVL.

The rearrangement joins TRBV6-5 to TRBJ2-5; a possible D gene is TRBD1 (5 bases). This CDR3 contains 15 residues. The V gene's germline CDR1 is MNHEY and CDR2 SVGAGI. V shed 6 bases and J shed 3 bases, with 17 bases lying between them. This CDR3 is CASRTLGASKETQYF. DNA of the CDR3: TGTGCCAGCAGAACACTTGGGGCTTCGAAAGAGACCCAGTACTTC.

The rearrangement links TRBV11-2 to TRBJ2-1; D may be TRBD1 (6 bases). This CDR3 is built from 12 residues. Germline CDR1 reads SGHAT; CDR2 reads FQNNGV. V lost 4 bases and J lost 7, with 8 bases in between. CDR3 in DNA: TGTGCCAGCAGCTCCCAGGGGAATGAGCAGTTCTTC. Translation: CASSSQGNEQFF.

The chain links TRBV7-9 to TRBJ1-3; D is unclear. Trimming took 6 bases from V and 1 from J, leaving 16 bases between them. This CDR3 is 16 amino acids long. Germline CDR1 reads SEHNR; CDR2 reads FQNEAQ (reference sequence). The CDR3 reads CASSYAGLRSGNTIYF. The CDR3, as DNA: TGTGCCAGCAGTTATGCCGGGTTGAGATCTGGAAACACCATATATTTT.